The present T cell receptor (beta chain) was sequenced within a study of cytomegalovirus exposure and HLA in healthy donors. Broader study findings: Across donors, presence/absence analyses took sequencing depth to be roughly uniform.

Comments on this clone: No antigen is known for it.

Researchers ran the PCR with 60 Vbeta and 13 Jbeta primers. Profiling relied on immunoSEQ multiplex PCR, and the TCRdb table lists in-frame clones only, not all of them. The sample holds about 120,000 clones, over 70% seen once. Germline V gene lookup returns CDR1 SQVTM and CDR2 ANQGSEA. The germline V and J ends were trimmed by 7 bases and 1 base, with 8 bases remaining between them. The CDR3 has 12 amino acids. This sequence was found in a woman under 30 in good health and CMV-seronegative. This chain uses TRBV29-1 with TRBJ2-1; the D gene is possibly TRBD1 (5 bases). Sequenced: PBMCs. DNA for the CDR3: TGCAGCGGCAGGGTATCCTACAATGAGCAGTTCTTC. It specifies CSGRVSYNEQFF.